The 13 T cell receptor beta chains below come from one sample, sequenced in a study of T cell clonality in common variable immunodeficiency. The protocol was immunoSEQ multiplex PCR, while the TCRdb copy is restricted to in-frame clones and leaves out a portion. The sample yields 35,000 to 45,000 clones, without any singletons. Sequencing was done on a sample of peripheral blood mononuclear cells. Receptors were obtained from a person aged 18 to 75 in good health.

Regarding this clone: The observed sequence ends 3 residues before the CDR3 terminus, with the missing tail filled in from the germline J gene. This chain connects TRBV19 to TRBJ1-6; possibly TRBD1 for D (6 bases). Germline CDR1 reads LNHDA; CDR2 reads SQIVND (reference sequence). The V end lost 8 bases, the J end lost 8 bases, and 13 bases lay between the germline ends. The length of the CDR3 is 13 residues. The CDR3 bases that were read are TGTGCCAGTGCTGACAGGTTTTATTCACCC. This sequence encodes CASADRFYSP. The whole CDR3 reads CASADRFYSPLHF.

This clone was counted between two and nine times. The read comes to an end 3 residues before the CDR3 does, leaving the germline J gene to fill in the end. The genes are TRBV2 and TRBJ2-3; TRBD2 matches at 7 bases. Germline V lookup: CDR1 SNHLY, CDR2 FYNNEI. The J segment lost 3 bases and the V segment lost 7 bases, leaving 13 bases of the junction unmatched. The CDR3 sequence is 16 residues long. The CDR3 sequence is CASISFGGEETDTQYF. The CDR3 DNA, read in part, is TGTGCCAGCATTTCCTTTGGGGGGGAAGAGACAGATACG.

This clone was counted ten times or more. The observed sequence ends 3 residues before the CDR3 terminus, with the missing tail filled in from the germline J gene. The rearrangement joins TRBV28 to TRBJ2-7, with 7 nucleotides matching TRBD1. V lost 8 bases and J lost 3; bases outside the gene matches: 13. Germline CDR1 and CDR2: MDHEN and SYDVKM. The CDR3 spans 15 residues. Incomplete CDR3 DNA: TGTGCCAGCGATGACTCCGGGACAGCCAACTACGAG. It encodes CASDDSGTANYE. The complete CDR3 sequence is CASDDSGTANYEQYF.

This clone showed up many times. The read comes to an end 3 residues before the CDR3 does, leaving the germline J gene to fill in the end. The chain combines TRBV12-3 or TRBV12-4 with TRBJ2-1; 8 bases are a match to TRBD2. The CDR3 runs to 18 residues. J was trimmed by 8 bases and V by 3 bases; bases with no gene match: 18. CDR3 residues: CASSLPVSRGAIRDEQFF. The DNA read from the CDR3 is TGTGCCAGCAGTTTGCCGGTCTCGCGGGGGGCGATTAGGGATGAG.

The CDR3 DNA, read in part, is TGCGCCAGCAGCACCGGGACTAACACAGATACG. Translation gives CASSTGTNTDT. The full-length CDR3 reads as CASSTGTNTDTQYF. This chain uses TRBV5-1 with TRBJ2-3, with 7 bases lining up with TRBD2. The read terminates 3 residues before the CDR3 end, so the remaining end is supplied by the germline J gene. The V and J ends lost 4 bases and 2 bases, in that order; junction bases with no gene match: 4. Germline CDR1 reads SGHRS; CDR2 reads YFSETQ. The CDR3 contains 14 residues.

At least ten counts were recorded for this clone. Read data end 3 residues before the CDR3 end; the end is taken from the germline J gene. Additional DNA sequences in this sample encode the identical CDR3. This sequence joins TRBV6-1 and TRBJ1-2; tentative D call: TRBD1 (5 bases). CDR1 is MNHNS and CDR2 is SASEGT in the germline V gene. The V end lost 0 bases, the J end lost 1 base, and 12 bases lay between the germline ends. This CDR3 has 16 residues. CDR3 loop: CASSEADSLFNYGYTF. The covered CDR3 bases are TGTGCCAGCAGTGAAGCAGACAGCCTCTTTAACTATGGC.

This clone appeared many times. The read ends 3 residues before the CDR3 terminus; that terminus is restored from the germline J gene. The chain couples TRBV7-6 to TRBJ2-7; tentatively, D is TRBD2 (7 bases). Germline V gene lookup returns CDR1 SGHVS and CDR2 FNYEAQ. The CDR3 has 16 residues. The V end was cut by 1 base, the J end by 4 bases, with 17 bases between. CDR3 amino acids: CASSLGIEGGSYEQYF. Partial CDR3 DNA: TGTGCCAGCAGCTTAGGAATTGAGGGGGGGTCTTACGAG.

This clone appeared many times. The CDR3 region is CASRARGQSYNEQFF. The sequenced CDR3 bases are TGTGCCAGCAGAGCACGCGGGCAGTCCTACAATGAG. The chain couples TRBV13 to TRBJ2-1; tentatively, D is TRBD2 (5 bases). The read falls 3 residues short of the CDR3 end, and the missing part is taken from the germline J gene. The V end lost 6 bases, the J end lost 1 base, and 13 bases lay between the germline ends. Per the germline V gene, CDR1 is PRHDT and CDR2 is FYEKMQ (reference sequence). The CDR3 runs 15 residues.

This clone was seen many times. The sequenced part of the CDR3 DNA is TGCGCCAGCAGCTTGGCCAGGGACTTTGTTTCACCC. It encodes CASSLARDFVSP. The full CDR3 reads CASSLARDFVSPLHF. The rearrangement links TRBV5-1 to TRBJ1-6; TRBD1 is a possible D gene (5 bases). The read terminates 3 residues before the CDR3 end, so the remaining end is supplied by the germline J gene. V was clipped by 0 bases and J by 9 bases, with 13 bases between them. Germline CDR1 SGHRS, CDR2 YFSETQ. This CDR3 has 15 residues.

About this clone: The CDR3 extends 3 residues past the end of the read, so its final part is completed from the germline J gene. The rearrangement uses TRBV2 and TRBJ2-2, with a possible D match to TRBD2 (6 bases). CDR3 length equals 13 residues. Germline CDR1 and CDR2: SNHLY and FYNNEI. CDR3 DNA, as far as it was read: TGTGCCAGCAGTTGGGACTCTACTGAAAAG. As protein: CASSWDSTEK. The full CDR3 reads CASSWDSTEKLFF.

This clone occurred a few times. The read terminates 3 residues before the CDR3 end, so the remaining end is supplied by the germline J gene. V gene TRBV11-2 combines with J gene TRBJ2-1, with D possibly being TRBD2 (6 bases). The V end was cut by 5 bases, the J end by 7 bases, with 18 bases between. This CDR3 has 15 residues. The germline CDR1 and CDR2 sequences are SGHAT and FQNNGV. The sequenced part of the CDR3 DNA is TGTGCCAGCAGCCCTCGACTTGGGGGGTGGAATGAG. It specifies CASSPRLGGWNE. The whole CDR3 is CASSPRLGGWNEQFF.

With regard to this clone: Sequencing ends 3 residues short of the CDR3 end; the germline J gene provides the rest. This same CDR3 is encoded by further DNA sequences in the sample. This chain joins TRBV19 and TRBJ1-6, with a possible D match to TRBD1 (5 bases). The CDR3 consists of 15 residues. V was cut by 5 bases and J by 0 bases, with 8 bases left in between. In germline, CDR1 is LNHDA, CDR2 SQIVND (reference sequence). This CDR3 is CASSPGSSYNSPLHF. The sequenced part of the CDR3 DNA is TGTGCCAGTAGTCCAGGGTCCTCCTATAATTCACCC. The whole variable domain, remainder taken from reference TRBV19 and TRBJ1-6, is DGGITQSPKYLFRKEGQNVTLSCEQNLNHDAMYWYRQDPGQGLRLIYYSQIVNDFQKGDIAEGYSVSREKKESFPLTVTSAQKNPTAFYLCASSPGSSYNSPLHFGNGTRLTVT.

The table lists this clone with many counts. Read sequence stops 3 residues before the CDR3 end, and the germline J gene provides the missing end. This sequence joins TRBV7-9 and TRBJ1-4; 7 bases are shared with TRBD1. The CDR3 has 15 residues. From germline, CDR1 is SEHNR and CDR2 FQNEAQ (reference sequence). The trim removed 5 bases at V and 7 bases at J, leaving 10 bases unmatched. The sequenced CDR3 bases are TGTGCCAGCAGCGCAAAGACAGGGAGGAGTGAAAAA. As protein: CASSAKTGRSEK. The CDR3 in full is CASSAKTGRSEKLFF.